This T cell receptor beta chain was captured in a study of CD8 T cells in cerebrospinal fluid in Alzheimer's disease (dated by TCRdb to 2019 to 2021). Concerning the study at large: The study assessed CSF T cell clonal expansion with two single-cell approaches: plate-based nested PCR sequencing and droplet-based sequencing. A total of 24 samples were covered by the CSF gene-expression analysis, which included Parkinson's disease patients. In the droplet-based CSF analysis comparing patients with controls, there were roughly nine healthy controls (around 11,000 cells) and roughly nine patients with MCI or Alzheimer's disease (approximately 10,000 cells). The study tested whether clonally expanded T cells were present in cerebrospinal fluid from healthy elderly individuals and from patients with neurodegenerative disease.

Parkinson's disease patients served as a neurodegenerative disease comparison group, because antigen-specific T cells had previously been reported in Parkinson's disease blood. Every participant was in good physical condition and had no acute infectious disease. Neurodegeneration in patients was confirmed with biomarkers including neurofilament, amyloid-beta and tau. For droplet-based sequencing, live CSF cells were sorted with a live/dead marker. To pellet immune cells, CSF obtained by lumbar puncture was centrifuged at 300g. CSF samples were checked for red blood cells, and any sample contaminated with blood was excluded. CSF cells were cryopreserved by placing the cells in freezing medium, freezing the cells overnight at -80 degrees C, and then storing the cells in liquid nitrogen. Before analysis, CSF samples were kept in storage for less than seven months. The library was produced with 10x single-cell sequencing. 10X Genomics single-cell V(D)J and 5' gene-expression libraries were used to profile CSF cells. An Illumina NextSeq550 was used to sequence the CSF single-cell TCR libraries. The original pipeline was this. V(D)J reads were aligned to the vdj-GRCh38 alts ensemble 2.0.0 reference and processed with the Cell Ranger vdj pipeline. A clonotype was defined as a group of cell barcodes sharing the same set of productive CDR3 nucleotide sequences. To connect clonality with transcriptional profiles, clonotype information was added to the gene-expression metadata in Seurat v3.0. Exclusion was applied to CSF cells with more than 1,800 genes, more than 7,500 UMIs or more than 10% mitochondrial reads. CDR3-beta sequences were compared against VDJdb to identify TCRs with known antigen specificity. Only TCRs with complete alpha and beta chains were included in the network analysis of clone sharing, which used the R package qgraph. TCRdb reprocessed the reads, and each CDR3 protein sequence is entered once, without DNA. The V and J calls reflect TCRdb's pipeline rather than the authors' work. The table of this sample itemizes around 800 distinct CDR3 sequences. The ten largest clones take up less than 15% of the sample.

Here is what the overall study found, with its caveats: The overall clonality comparison included only samples with detectable clones (about eleven healthy, 5 MCI, 5 AD, 6 PD). Finding EBV-specific TCRs in CSF, the authors cautioned, does not establish a causal link between EBV and Alzheimer's disease. In pooled data, a highly expanded clone (at least 3% of TCRs) occurred in 1 of 10 healthy subjects versus 4 of 6 Alzheimer's patients. The EBV-specific clones were neither the most highly expanded clones nor enriched among patients. A higher percentage of TCRs was made up by the largest CSF clone in patients with MCI or Alzheimer's disease than in controls.

The germline V gene provides CDR1 MNHNS and CDR2 SASEGT. The CDR3 has 16 amino acids, counting the end cysteine and phenylalanine. No DNA was logged. A count is missing, but by frequency this clonotype is medium-sized (0.01 to 0.1%). The specificity of this receptor is unknown. Material for sequencing was cerebrospinal fluid. The sequence is built from TRBV6-1 and TRBJ1-6. This receptor was taken from a human donor with Parkinson's disease. This receptor carries the CDR3 CASSEWAPGLRSPLHF.